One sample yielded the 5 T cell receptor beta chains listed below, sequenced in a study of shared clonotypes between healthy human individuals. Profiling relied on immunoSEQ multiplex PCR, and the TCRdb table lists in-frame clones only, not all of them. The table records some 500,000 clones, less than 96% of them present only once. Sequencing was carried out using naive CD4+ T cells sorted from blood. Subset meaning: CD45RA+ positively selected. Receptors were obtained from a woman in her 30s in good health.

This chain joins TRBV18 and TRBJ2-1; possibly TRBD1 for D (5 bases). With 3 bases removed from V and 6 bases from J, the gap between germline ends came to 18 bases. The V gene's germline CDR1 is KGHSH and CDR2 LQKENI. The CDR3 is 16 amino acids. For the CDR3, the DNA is TGTGCCAGCTCACCCCAACTGGGGCCCGTTGGCAATGAGCAGTTCTTC. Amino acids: CASSPQLGPVGNEQFF. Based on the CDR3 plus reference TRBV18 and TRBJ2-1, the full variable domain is NAGVMQNPRHLVRRRGQEARLRCSPMKGHSHVYWYRQLPEEGLKFMVYLQKENIIDESGMPKERFSAEFPKEGPSILRIQQVVRGDSAAYFCASSPQLGPVGNEQFFGPGTRLTVL.

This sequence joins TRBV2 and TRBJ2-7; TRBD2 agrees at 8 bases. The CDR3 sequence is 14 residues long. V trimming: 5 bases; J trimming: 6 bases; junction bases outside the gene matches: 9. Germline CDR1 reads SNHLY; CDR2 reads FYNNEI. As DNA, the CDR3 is TGTGCCAGCAGTTCCACTAGCGGTGGTGGCGAGCAGTACTTC. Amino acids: CASSSTSGGGEQYF.

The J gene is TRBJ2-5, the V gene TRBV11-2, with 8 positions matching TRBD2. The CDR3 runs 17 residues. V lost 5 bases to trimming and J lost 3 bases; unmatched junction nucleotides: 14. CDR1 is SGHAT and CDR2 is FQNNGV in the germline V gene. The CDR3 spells CASSRAPPSAGEETQYF. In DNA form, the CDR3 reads TGTGCCAGCAGCCGTGCACCCCCATCAGCGGGAGAAGAGACCCAGTACTTC.

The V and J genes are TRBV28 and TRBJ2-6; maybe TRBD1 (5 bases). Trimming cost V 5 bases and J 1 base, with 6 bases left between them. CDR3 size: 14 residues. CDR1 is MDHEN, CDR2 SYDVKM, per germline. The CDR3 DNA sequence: TGTGCCAGCAGTCCAGGGTCTGGGGCCAACGTCCTGACTTTC. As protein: CASSPGSGANVLTF.

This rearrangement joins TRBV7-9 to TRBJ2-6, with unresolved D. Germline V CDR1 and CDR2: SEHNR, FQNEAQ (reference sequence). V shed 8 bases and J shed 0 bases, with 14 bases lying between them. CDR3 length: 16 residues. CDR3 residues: CASGRPLLSGANVLTF. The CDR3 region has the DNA TGTGCCAGCGGGCGTCCCCTTCTCTCTGGGGCCAACGTCCTGACTTTC.